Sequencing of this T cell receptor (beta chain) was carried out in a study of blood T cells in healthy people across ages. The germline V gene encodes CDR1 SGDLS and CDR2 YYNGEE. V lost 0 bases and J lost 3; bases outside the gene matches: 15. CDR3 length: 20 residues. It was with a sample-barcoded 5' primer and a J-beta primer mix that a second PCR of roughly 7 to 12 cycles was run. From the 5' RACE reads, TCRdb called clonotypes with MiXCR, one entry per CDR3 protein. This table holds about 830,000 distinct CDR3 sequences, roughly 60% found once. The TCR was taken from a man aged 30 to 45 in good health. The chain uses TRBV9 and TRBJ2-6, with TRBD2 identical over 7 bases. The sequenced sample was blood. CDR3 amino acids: CASSVDVGGAPEDGANVLTF. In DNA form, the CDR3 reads TGTGCCAGCAGCGTAGATGTGGGAGGGGCCCCGGAGGATGGGGCCAACGTCCTGACTTTC.